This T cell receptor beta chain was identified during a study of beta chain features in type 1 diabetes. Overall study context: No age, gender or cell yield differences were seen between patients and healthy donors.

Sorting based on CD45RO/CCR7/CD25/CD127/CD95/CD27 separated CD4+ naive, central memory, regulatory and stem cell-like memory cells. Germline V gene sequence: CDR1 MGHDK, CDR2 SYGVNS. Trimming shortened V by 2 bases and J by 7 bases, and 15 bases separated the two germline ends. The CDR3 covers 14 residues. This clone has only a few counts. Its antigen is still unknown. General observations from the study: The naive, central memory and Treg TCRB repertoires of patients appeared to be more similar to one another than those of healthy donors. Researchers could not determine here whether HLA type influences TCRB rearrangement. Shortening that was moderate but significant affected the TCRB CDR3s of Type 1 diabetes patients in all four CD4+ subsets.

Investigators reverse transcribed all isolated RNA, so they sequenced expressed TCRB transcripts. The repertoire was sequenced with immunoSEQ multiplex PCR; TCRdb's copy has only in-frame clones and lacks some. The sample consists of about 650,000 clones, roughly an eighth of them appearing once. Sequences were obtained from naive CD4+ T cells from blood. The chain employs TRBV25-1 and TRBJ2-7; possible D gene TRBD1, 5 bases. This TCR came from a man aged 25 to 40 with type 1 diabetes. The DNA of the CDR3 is TGTGCCAGCAGTGAAAACAGGAGCCTACGAGAGCAGTACTTC. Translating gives CASSENRSLREQYF.